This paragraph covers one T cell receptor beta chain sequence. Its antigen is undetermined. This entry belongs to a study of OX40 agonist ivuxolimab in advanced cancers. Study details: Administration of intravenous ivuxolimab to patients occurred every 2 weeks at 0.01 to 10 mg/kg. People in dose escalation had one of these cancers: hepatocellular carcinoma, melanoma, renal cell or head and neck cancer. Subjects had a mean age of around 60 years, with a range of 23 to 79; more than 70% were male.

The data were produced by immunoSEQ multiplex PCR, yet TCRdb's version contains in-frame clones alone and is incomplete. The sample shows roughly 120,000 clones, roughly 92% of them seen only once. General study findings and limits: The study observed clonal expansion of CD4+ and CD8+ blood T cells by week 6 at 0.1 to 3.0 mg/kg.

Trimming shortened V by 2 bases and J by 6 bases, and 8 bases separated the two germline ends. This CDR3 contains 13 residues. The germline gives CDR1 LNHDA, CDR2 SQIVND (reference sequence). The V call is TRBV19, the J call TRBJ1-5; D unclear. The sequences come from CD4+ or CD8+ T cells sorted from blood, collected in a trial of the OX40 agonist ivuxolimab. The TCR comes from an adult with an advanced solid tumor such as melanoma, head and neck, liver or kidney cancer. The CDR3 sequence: CASSISLGQPQHF. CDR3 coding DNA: TGTGCCAGTAGTATATCATTAGGTCAGCCCCAGCATTTT. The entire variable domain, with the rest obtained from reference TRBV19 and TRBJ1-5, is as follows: DGGITQSPKYLFRKEGQNVTLSCEQNLNHDAMYWYRQDPGQGLRLIYYSQIVNDFQKGDIAEGYSVSREKKESFPLTVTSAQKNPTAFYLCASSISLGQPQHFGDGTRLSIL.